These T cell receptor beta chains were read from a single sample in a study of blood T cell repertoires in COVID-19. Method: immunoSEQ multiplex PCR; TCRdb's copy keeps in-frame clones and lacks some. The sample lists 310,000 or so clones, around 88% occurring once. The sequenced sample was peripheral blood. The receptors were sampled from a woman aged 25 to 45 who had recovered from COVID-19. The CDR3 runs from the conserved cysteine through the conserved F or W. The order of the fields is J gene, V gene, clone size, D gene, CDR3 protein, CDR3 DNA. The D gene is left open where the match is weak. Where a row states a size, it is once, few, many or the class of an expanded clone; other rows omit it.

>TRBJ2-7|TRBV7-9|once|.
CASSSRIHEQYF
TGTGCCAGCAGTTCTAGGATCCACGAGCAGTACTTC
>TRBJ2-2|TRBV5-1|once|TRBD2
CASSSTSGGPRGTGELFF
TGCGCCAGCAGCTCTACTAGCGGGGGGCCCCGGGGGACCGGGGAGCTGTTTTTT
>TRBJ2-1|TRBV28|.|.
CASSGYQYNEQFF
TGTGCCAGCTCAGGCTATCAATACAATGAGCAGTTCTTC
>TRBJ2-7|TRBV7-2|.|TRBD2
CASSPRGLAGLYEMYF
TGTGCCAGCAGCCCTAGGGGGCTAGCGGGACTATACGAGATGTACTTC
>TRBJ2-5|TRBV2|.|TRBD2
CASSLGGGGNQYF
TGTGCCAGCAGCCTTGGTGGGGGAGGGAACCAGTACTTC
>TRBJ2-1|TRBV6-5|.|.
CASSLSNEQFF
TGTGCCAGCAGCCTCAGCAATGAGCAGTTCTTC
>TRBJ2-1|TRBV4-3|.|TRBD2
CASSQGLAVYNEQFF
TGCGCCAGCAGCCAGGGACTAGCGGTCTACAATGAGCAGTTCTTC
>TRBJ2-7|TRBV7-2|.|TRBD1
CASSLAGQGIYEQYF
TGTGCCAGCAGCTTAGCGGGACAGGGCATCTACGAGCAGTACTTC
>TRBJ1-2|TRBV7-2|.|.
CASSLDVAAAYTF
TGTGCCAGCAGCTTAGACGTGGCGGCCGCCTACACCTTC
>TRBJ2-1|TRBV18|.|TRBD2
CASSPPTSGGIEQFF
TGTGCCAGCTCACCACCGACTAGCGGGGGGATTGAGCAGTTCTTC
>TRBJ2-7|TRBV9|.|.
CASSVDNSARYEQYF
TGTGCCAGCAGCGTAGATAATAGCGCGAGATACGAGCAGTACTTC